These 30 T cell receptor beta chains were all obtained from the same sample, sequenced in a study of early T cells in non-severe SARS-CoV-2 infection. One entry per CDR3 protein, called by TCRdb with MiXCR from the 5' RACE reads. The table has tens of thousands of distinct CDR3 sequences, roughly 12% seen once. The sequenced sample was whole blood, obtained at baseline. These TCRs come from an adult who was a healthcare worker with PCR-confirmed SARS-CoV-2 infection or an uninfected control (not recorded which).

This clonotype was counted ten times or more. V is TRBV3-1 and J is TRBJ2-7, with a possible D match to TRBD2 (5 bases). The germline CDR1 and CDR2 sequences are LGHDT and YNNKEL (reference sequence). The CDR3 sequence is 15 residues long. V shed 4 bases and J shed 3 bases, with 16 bases lying between them. CDR3 DNA: TGTGCCAGCAGCCTCGTCCGGGGTGGAGTCTACGAGCAGTACTTC. Translating it yields CASSLVRGGVYEQYF.

This clonotype was detected a few times. The gene calls are TRBV10-3 and TRBJ2-7; D possibly corresponds to TRBD2 (5 bases). The CDR3 is made up of 11 amino acids. Trimming cost V 8 bases and J 3 bases, with 8 bases left between them. Germline CDR1 and CDR2: ENHRY and SYGVKD. The CDR3 DNA reads as TGTGCCATCCAGGAGGACTACGAGCAGTACTTC. Amino acid sequence: CAIQEDYEQYF.

This clonotype turned up a few times. This chain links TRBV18 with TRBJ1-1, with 10 bases fitting TRBD1. The CDR3 totals 18 residues. V lost 2 bases to trimming and J lost 5 bases; unmatched junction nucleotides: 14. The germline V gene has CDR1 KGHSH and CDR2 LQKENI. In DNA form, the CDR3 reads TGTGCCAGCTCACCAAGGCCGGGACAGGGGCTAATGAGTACTGAAGCTTTCTTT. As protein: CASSPRPGQGLMSTEAFF.

There are many counts of this clonotype. V is TRBV7-2 and J is TRBJ1-5; TRBD1 is a possible D gene (5 bases). Trimming shortened V by 2 bases and J by 1 base, and 9 bases separated the two germline ends. This CDR3 spans 15 amino acids. The germline CDR1 and CDR2 sequences are SGHTA and FQGNSA. In DNA, the CDR3 is TGTGCCAGCAGCTTACTGGGGGGAAGCAATCAGCCCCAGCATTTT. Translating gives CASSLLGGSNQPQHF. Looking up the rest from reference TRBV7-2 and TRBJ1-5 gives the full variable domain: GAGVSQSPSNKVTEKGKDVELRCDPISGHTALYWYRQSLGQGLEFLIYFQGNSAPDKSGLPSDRFSAERTGGSVSTLTIQRTQQEDSAVYLCASSLLGGSNQPQHFGDGTRLSIL.

There are a few counts of this clonotype. The chain has TRBV10-1 and TRBJ2-5, with TRBD2 matching over 8 bases. V trimming: 0 bases; J trimming: 3 bases; junction bases outside the gene matches: 3. The length of the CDR3 is 15 residues. CDR1 and CDR2 from the germline V gene are WNHNN and SYGVQD (reference sequence). Written as DNA, the CDR3 is TGCGCCAGCAGTGAGTCTCTAGCGGGTGAAGAGACCCAGTACTTC. Amino acids: CASSESLAGEETQYF.

This clonotype was seen more than once but under ten times. This chain joins TRBV25-1 and TRBJ2-3; D might be TRBD1 (5 bases). The germline V gene has CDR1 MGHDK and CDR2 SYGVNS. This CDR3 has 15 residues. V was shortened by 8 bases and J by 0 bases, with 15 bases between the two germline ends. The DNA for the CDR3 is TGTGCCAGCGAAGTCCAGGGCCCTAGCACAGATACGCAGTATTTT. Translation gives CASEVQGPSTDTQYF.

The chain carries TRBV6-5 and TRBJ2-7; D perhaps matches TRBD2 (6 bases). The CDR3 spans 17 residues. Germline V gene sequence: CDR1 MNHEY, CDR2 SVGAGI. Deletions cut 3 bases from V and 7 bases from J, with 25 bases between. For the CDR3, the DNA is TGTGCCAGCAGTTATGACGGCTTCGGTCGGCGGGATAAGGAGCAGTACTTC. It translates to CASSYDGFGRRDKEQYF.

The rearrangement links TRBV7-6 to TRBJ2-2; 10 bases match TRBD2. CDR1 is SGHVS, CDR2 FNYEAQ, per germline. This CDR3 has 16 amino acids. V was pared by 9 bases and J by 5 bases, with 12 bases of the junction left unmatched. The CDR3 nucleotides read TGTGCCAGTTGCCCAGCGGGGGGGCCGCGGACCGGGGAGCTGTTTTTT. Protein: CASCPAGGPRTGELFF.

This clonotype appeared many times. The rearrangement links TRBV15 to TRBJ2-6; no clear D gene. The CDR3 is 14 amino acids. Trimming removed 4 bases at V and 2 bases at J, with 6 bases between. CDR1 and CDR2 from the germline V gene are LNHNV and YYDKDF (reference sequence). The CDR3 DNA sequence: TGTGCCACCAGCACTCGGGCTGGGGCCAACGTCCTGACTTTC. Protein: CATSTRAGANVLTF. Complete variable domain (other parts from reference TRBV15 and TRBJ2-6): DAMVIQNPRYQVTQFGKPVTLSCSQTLNHNVMYWYQQKSSQAPKLLFHYYDKDFNNEADTPDNFQSRRPNTSFCFLDIRSPGLGDTAMYLCATSTRAGANVLTFGAGSRLTVL.

This clonotype was seen repeatedly, ten times or more. The rearrangement links TRBV28 to TRBJ1-1; TRBD1 agrees at 9 bases. Germline V gives CDR1 MDHEN, CDR2 SYDVKM. There are 15 residues in the CDR3. V shed 5 bases and J 2 bases; nucleotides not matched to a gene: 6. The DNA of the CDR3 is TGTGCCAGCAGTGTCACAGGGGGCGTAAACACTGAAGCTTTCTTT. Protein sequence: CASSVTGGVNTEAFF.

This chain uses TRBV5-1 with TRBJ1-6; D is undetermined. Germline CDR1 SGHRS, CDR2 YFSETQ. Trimming took off 1 base at V and 7 bases at J, with 6 bases between the two ends. CDR3 length: 13 amino acids. As DNA, the CDR3 is TGCGCCAGCAGCTTGTCAGCCAATTCACCCCTCCACTTT. This codes for CASSLSANSPLHF.

The sample holds one count of this clonotype. CDR3 coding DNA: TGTGCCAGCAGCTTATCTAGCGGCACAGATACGCAGTATTTT. This gives the protein CASSLSSGTDTQYF. The chain carries TRBV7-8 and TRBJ2-3; D might be TRBD2 (6 bases). Per germline, CDR1 SGHVS and CDR2 FQNEAQ. V dropped 2 bases and J dropped 1 base, with 7 bases sitting between them. This CDR3 spans 14 amino acids.

The genes are TRBV18 and TRBJ2-7; 8 bases map to TRBD2. Germline V lookup: CDR1 KGHSH, CDR2 LQKENI. This CDR3 comprises 14 residues. The trim removed 2 bases at V and 5 bases at J, leaving 5 bases unmatched. The CDR3 sequence is CASSPEAGDDEQYF. The CDR3 coding sequence is TGTGCCAGCTCACCAGAAGCGGGGGACGACGAGCAGTACTTC.

The chain has TRBV12-3 or TRBV12-4 and TRBJ1-1; no clear D gene. Trimming stripped 1 base from V and 7 bases from J, with 10 bases between. The length of the CDR3 is 13 residues. The CDR3 protein is CASSLVTHLEAFF. The CDR3 region has the DNA TGTGCCAGCAGTTTAGTAACTCACCTTGAAGCTTTCTTT.

V usage is TRBV20-1 and J usage is TRBJ2-5, with 7 bases identical to TRBD1. This CDR3 is built from 13 residues. Trimming took 4 bases from V and 0 from J; bases not matched to a gene: 2. Germline-derived CDR1 and CDR2 are DFQATT and SNEGSKA (reference sequence). Here the CDR3 reads CSAMGTDQETQYF. In DNA form, the CDR3 reads TGCAGTGCTATGGGGACAGACCAAGAGACCCAGTACTTC.

This clonotype appeared a few times. The chain is built from TRBV5-1 and TRBJ1-2; D perhaps matches TRBD1 (5 bases). The CDR3 spans 13 residues. Trimming shortened V by 1 base and J by 6 bases, and 10 bases separated the two germline ends. The germline V gene has CDR1 SGHRS and CDR2 YFSETQ. The CDR3 loop is CASSLSGDHGYTF. In nucleotides, the CDR3 is TGCGCCAGCAGCTTGTCCGGGGACCATGGCTACACCTTC.

This clonotype was seen a few times. V usage is TRBV7-9 and J usage is TRBJ2-1, with 10 bases lining up with TRBD1. CDR1 and CDR2 from the germline V gene are SEHNR and FQNEAQ (reference sequence). The CDR3 covers 14 residues. V trimming: 4 bases; J trimming: 9 bases; junction bases outside the gene matches: 6. CDR3 sequence (DNA): TGTGCCAGCAGCTCCGAGACAGGGGGCCTTGAGCAGTTCTTC. This encodes CASSSETGGLEQFF.

This clonotype came up a few times. V gene TRBV4-1 combines with J gene TRBJ1-6; D unclear. The CDR3 loop spans 13 amino acids. Trimming shortened V by 0 bases and J by 10 bases, and 7 bases separated the two germline ends. Germline-derived CDR1 and CDR2 are MGHRA and YSYEKL. CDR3 sequence reads: CASSQEGRSPLHF. For the CDR3, the DNA is TGCGCCAGCAGCCAAGAAGGGAGGTCACCCCTCCACTTT.

This clonotype has more than one count but fewer than ten. The chain employs TRBV7-9 and TRBJ1-2, with 8 bases identical to TRBD1. Losses at the gene ends were 5 bases for V and 4 bases for J; bases not matched to a gene: 9. The CDR3 has 15 residues. Germline loops: CDR1 SEHNR, CDR2 FQNEAQ (reference sequence). This chain's CDR3 is CASSRRDRLPYGYTF. The CDR3, as DNA: TGTGCCAGCAGCCGGAGGGACAGGTTGCCCTATGGCTACACCTTC. The full variable domain, with the rest looked up from reference TRBV7-9 and TRBJ1-2, is DTGVSQNPRHKITKRGQNVTFRCDPISEHNRLYWYRQTLGQGPEFLTYFQNEAQLEKSRLLSDRFSAERPKGSFSTLEIQRTEQGDSAMYLCASSRRDRLPYGYTFGSGTRLTVV.

This clonotype was counted at least ten times. J is TRBJ1-1 and V is TRBV5-4, with D maybe TRBD1 (5 bases). The V gene's germline CDR1 is SGHNT and CDR2 YYREEE (reference sequence). The CDR3 spans 14 residues. Trimming removed 3 bases at V and 6 bases at J, with 15 bases between. The CDR3 loop reads CASSSASGDPEAFF. CDR3 bases: TGTGCCAGCAGCTCTGCGAGCGGGGACCCTGAAGCTTTCTTT.

This clonotype was observed a few times. The chain uses TRBV18 and TRBJ1-1; perhaps TRBD1 as D (5 bases). V lost 3 bases and J lost 1, with 9 bases in between. This CDR3 spans 14 amino acids. Germline-derived CDR1 and CDR2 are KGHSH and LQKENI. In DNA form, the CDR3 reads TGTGCCAGCTCACCGGGACTGACGAACACTGAAGCTTTCTTT. It specifies CASSPGLTNTEAFF.

This clonotype was observed a handful of times. This sequence joins TRBV18 and TRBJ2-7; D gene uncertain. Deletions cut 1 base from V and 1 base from J, with 11 bases between. The CDR3 contains 15 residues. CDR1 KGHSH and CDR2 LQKENI come from the germline V gene. The CDR3 nucleotides are TGTGCCAGCTCACCACTAAGACTGCAATCCTACGAGCAGTACTTC. Translated, it gives CASSPLRLQSYEQYF.

This clonotype was seen only a few times. This sequence joins TRBV11-1 and TRBJ2-2, with 7 nucleotides matching TRBD2. The germline gives CDR1 SGHAT, CDR2 FQDESV (reference sequence). The CDR3 is 14 residues long. Unmatched junction bases numbered 2, after V lost 2 bases and J lost 5 bases. CDR3 loop: CASSLREGTGELFF. The CDR3 DNA is TGTGCCAGCAGCTTAAGGGAGGGGACCGGGGAGCTGTTTTTT.

This clonotype has just a few counts. The rearrangement links TRBV5-4 to TRBJ1-2; D not certain. The CDR3 is 14 residues long. The germline V gene encodes CDR1 SGHNT and CDR2 YYREEE (reference sequence). The V end was cut by 4 bases, the J end by 0 bases, with 10 bases between. The CDR3 protein is CASSPGPTNYGYTF. Written as DNA, the CDR3 is TGTGCCAGCAGCCCCGGACCTACTAACTATGGCTACACCTTC. Filled out from reference TRBV5-4 and TRBJ1-2, the complete variable domain reads ETGVTQSPTHLIKTRGQQVTLRCSSQSGHNTVSWYQQALGQGPQFIFQYYREEENGRGNFPPRFSGLQFPNYSSELNVNALELDDSALYLCASSPGPTNYGYTFGSGTRLTVV.

This clonotype showed up just a few times. The V call is TRBV6-4, the J call TRBJ2-6, with D possibly TRBD2 on 5 matching bases. The V and J ends lost 3 bases and 0 bases respectively, with 9 bases between them. The CDR3 has 16 amino acids. Germline V CDR1 and CDR2: MRHNA, SNTAGT. The CDR3 reads CASSEEVRSGANVLTF. The DNA of the CDR3 is TGTGCCAGCAGTGAGGAGGTCCGCTCTGGGGCCAACGTCCTGACTTTC.

The genes are TRBV10-1 and TRBJ2-1, with D maybe TRBD2 (7 bases). Trimming took 2 bases from V and 10 from J, leaving 15 bases between them. The CDR3 totals 14 residues. Germline V gives CDR1 WNHNN, CDR2 SYGVQD (reference sequence). This chain's CDR3 is CASSETGGPREQFF. In nucleotides, the CDR3 is TGCGCCAGCAGTGAGACCGGGGGGCCGAGGGAGCAGTTCTTC.

In its sample, this clonotype was seen a few times. The V and J genes are TRBV18 and TRBJ1-4, with D tentatively TRBD1 (5 bases). Deletions cut 8 bases from V and 7 bases from J, with 14 bases between. CDR3 length equals 13 residues. CDR1 KGHSH and CDR2 LQKENI come from the germline V gene. DNA for the CDR3: TGTGCCAGCCTCAAGGTTGGGACTGAAAAACTGTTTTTT. Protein: CASLKVGTEKLFF. Full variable domain (outside the CDR3, taken from reference TRBV18 and TRBJ1-4): NAGVMQNPRHLVRRRGQEARLRCSPMKGHSHVYWYRQLPEEGLKFMVYLQKENIIDESGMPKERFSAEFPKEGPSILRIQQVVRGDSAAYFCASLKVGTEKLFFGSGTQLSVL.

This clonotype was found a few times. The J gene is TRBJ1-3, the V gene TRBV20-1; weak D call: TRBD1 (6 bases). The CDR3 consists of 13 residues. Trimming removed 6 bases at V and 4 bases at J, with 13 bases between. Per the germline V gene, CDR1 is DFQATT and CDR2 is SNEGSKA (reference sequence). CDR3 sequence: CSALKGEGNTIYF. The DNA of the CDR3 is TGCAGTGCCTTAAAGGGGGAAGGAAACACCATATATTTT.

This clonotype turned up a few times. The V gene is TRBV7-9, the J gene TRBJ2-1; TRBD1 might be the D (6 bases). This CDR3 spans 14 amino acids. The V and J ends lost 8 bases and 7 bases respectively, with 18 bases between them. The germline gives CDR1 SEHNR, CDR2 FQNEAQ (reference sequence). The CDR3 DNA reads as TGTGCCAGCCGCTCCGGGACAACCTCGAATGAGCAGTTCTTC. Amino acids: CASRSGTTSNEQFF.

This clonotype has just a few counts. The chain is built from TRBV2 and TRBJ2-7; 10 bases are shared with TRBD2. Germline CDR1 and CDR2: SNHLY and FYNNEI. This CDR3 is 15 amino acids long. V trimming: 5 bases; J trimming: 1 base; junction bases outside the gene matches: 5. The CDR3 here is CASSIASGGSYEQYF. The CDR3 DNA reads as TGTGCCAGCAGTATAGCTAGCGGGGGATCCTACGAGCAGTACTTC.